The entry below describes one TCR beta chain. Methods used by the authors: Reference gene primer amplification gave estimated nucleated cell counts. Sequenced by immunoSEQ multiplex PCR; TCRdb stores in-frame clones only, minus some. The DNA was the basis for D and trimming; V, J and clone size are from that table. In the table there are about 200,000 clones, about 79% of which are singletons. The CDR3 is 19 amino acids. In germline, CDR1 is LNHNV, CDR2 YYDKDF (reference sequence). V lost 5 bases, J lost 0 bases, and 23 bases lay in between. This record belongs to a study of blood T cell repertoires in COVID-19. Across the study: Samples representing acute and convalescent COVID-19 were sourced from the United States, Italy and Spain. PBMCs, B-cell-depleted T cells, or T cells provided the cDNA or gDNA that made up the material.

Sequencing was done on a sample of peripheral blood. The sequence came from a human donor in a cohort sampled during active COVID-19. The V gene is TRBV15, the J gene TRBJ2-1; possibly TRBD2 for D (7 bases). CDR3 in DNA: TGTGCCACCAGCGGGGGGGGTAGCCTAGCGGACAGCTCCTACAATGAGCAGTTCTTC. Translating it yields CATSGGGSLADSSYNEQFF. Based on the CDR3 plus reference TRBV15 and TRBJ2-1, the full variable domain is DAMVIQNPRYQVTQFGKPVTLSCSQTLNHNVMYWYQQKSSQAPKLLFHYYDKDFNNEADTPDNFQSRRPNTSFCFLDIRSPGLGDTAMYLCATSGGGSLADSSYNEQFFGPGTRLTVL.